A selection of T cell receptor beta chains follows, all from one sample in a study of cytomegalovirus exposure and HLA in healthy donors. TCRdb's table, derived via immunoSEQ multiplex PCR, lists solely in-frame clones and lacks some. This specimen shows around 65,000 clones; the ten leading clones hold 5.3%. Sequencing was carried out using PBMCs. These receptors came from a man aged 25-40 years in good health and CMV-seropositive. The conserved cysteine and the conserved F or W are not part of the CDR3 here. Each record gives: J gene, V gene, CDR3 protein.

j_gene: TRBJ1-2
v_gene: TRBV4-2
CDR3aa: ASSQGSRVSGGYT

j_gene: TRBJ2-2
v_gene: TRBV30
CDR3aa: AWSSSGHTGELF

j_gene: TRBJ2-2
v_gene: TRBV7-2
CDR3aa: ASSYGTQANTGELF

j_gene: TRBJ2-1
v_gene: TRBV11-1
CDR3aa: ASSSRPQREGQF

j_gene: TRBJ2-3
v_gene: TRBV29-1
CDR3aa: SVEGATGENTDTQY

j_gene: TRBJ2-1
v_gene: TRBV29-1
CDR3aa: SVEGWVGTSGGPEQF

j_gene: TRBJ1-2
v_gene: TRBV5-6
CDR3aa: ASSSNLRQGPTGGYT

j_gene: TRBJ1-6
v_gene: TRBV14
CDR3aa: ASSQSPRSPLH

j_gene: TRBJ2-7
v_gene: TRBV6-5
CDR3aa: ASSLKEVGSYEQY

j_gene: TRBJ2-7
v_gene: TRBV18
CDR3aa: ASSPPSTGSYEQY

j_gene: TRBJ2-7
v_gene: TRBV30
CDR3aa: AWSVGRTYEQY

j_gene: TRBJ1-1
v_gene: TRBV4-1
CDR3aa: ASSHPGQGGTEAF

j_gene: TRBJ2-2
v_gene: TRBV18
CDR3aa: ASSPPREMNTGELF

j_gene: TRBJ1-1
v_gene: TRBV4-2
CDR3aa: ASSQETRGTEAF

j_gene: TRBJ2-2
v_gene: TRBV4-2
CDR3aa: ASSLKLRGEGAGELF

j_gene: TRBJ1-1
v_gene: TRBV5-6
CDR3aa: ASSPDRARRTEAF

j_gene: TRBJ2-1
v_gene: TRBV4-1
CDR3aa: ASSYGLAGELF

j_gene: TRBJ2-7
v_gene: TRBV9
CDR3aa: ASSAGLAGGGYEQY

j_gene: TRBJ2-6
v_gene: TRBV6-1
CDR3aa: ASSDAGGTGANVLT

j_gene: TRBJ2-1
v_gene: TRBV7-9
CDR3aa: ASSEPGLARNEQF

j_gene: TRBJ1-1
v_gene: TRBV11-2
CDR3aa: ASTKNPTGRNTEAF

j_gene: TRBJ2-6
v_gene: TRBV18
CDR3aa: ASSRTGQTYSGANVLT

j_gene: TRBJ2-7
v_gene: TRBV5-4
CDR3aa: ASSLGVASGRYEQY

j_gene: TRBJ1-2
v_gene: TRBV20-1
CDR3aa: SGDRLNGYT

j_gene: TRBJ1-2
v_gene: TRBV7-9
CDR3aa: ASSDRGAEYGYT

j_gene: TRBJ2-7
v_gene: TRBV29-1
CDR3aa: SVEPEDRDSYEQY

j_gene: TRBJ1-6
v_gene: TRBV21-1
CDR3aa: ASSKWDRVSSPLH

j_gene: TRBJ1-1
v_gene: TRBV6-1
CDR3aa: ASSEIPQNTEAF

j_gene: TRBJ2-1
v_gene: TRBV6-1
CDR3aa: ASSALLAGIYNEQF

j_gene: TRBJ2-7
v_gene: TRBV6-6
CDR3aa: ASSYWVRGDSYEQY

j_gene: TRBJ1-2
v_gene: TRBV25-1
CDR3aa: ASSDWTATNYGYT

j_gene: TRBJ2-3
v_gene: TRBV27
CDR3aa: ASSFTSGNTDTQY

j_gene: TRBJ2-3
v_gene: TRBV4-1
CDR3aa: ASSQAGLAGDTQY

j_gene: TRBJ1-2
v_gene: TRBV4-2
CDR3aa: ASSQDGGNYGYT

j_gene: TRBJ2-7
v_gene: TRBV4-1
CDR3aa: ASSPSQAGATYEQY

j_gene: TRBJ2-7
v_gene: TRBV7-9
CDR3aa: ASSSGGFNYEQY

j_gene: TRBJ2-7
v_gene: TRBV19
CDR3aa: ASSFGHNYEQY

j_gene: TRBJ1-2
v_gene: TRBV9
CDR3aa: ASSVHVPGGAMSYT

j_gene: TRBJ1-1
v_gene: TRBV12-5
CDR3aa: ASGLVQSMNTEAF

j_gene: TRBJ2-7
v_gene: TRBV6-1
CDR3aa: ASSDLLAGGRAYEQY

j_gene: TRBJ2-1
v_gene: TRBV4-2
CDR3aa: ASSPFRTSGGELDYNEQF

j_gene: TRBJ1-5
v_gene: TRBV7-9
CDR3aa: ASSRAGGYSNQPQH

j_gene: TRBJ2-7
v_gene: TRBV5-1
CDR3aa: ASSLELSAYEQY

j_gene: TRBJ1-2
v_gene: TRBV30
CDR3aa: AWSPGWGNYGYT

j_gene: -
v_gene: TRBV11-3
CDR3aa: ASSPPRGQGYEQY

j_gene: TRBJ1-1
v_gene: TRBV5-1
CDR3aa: ASSYMGGRTEAF

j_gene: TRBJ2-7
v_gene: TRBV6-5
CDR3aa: ASSLTSGSGYEQY